This T cell receptor beta chain was found in a study of neoadjuvant anti-PD-1 for oral cavity cancer. This clone was observed once. The CDR3 consists of 15 residues. The V and J ends lost 6 bases and 6 bases, in that order; junction bases with no gene match: 8. Per the germline V gene, CDR1 is SGHAT and CDR2 is FQNNGV. This sample's time point: after neoadjuvant nivolumab, at surgical resection. These newly diagnosed stage II-IVA oral cavity squamous cell carcinoma patients had no prior systemic or radiation treatment. Some clones are missing from TCRdb's copy, which holds only in-frame ones; the method was immunoSEQ multiplex PCR. The sample shows around 25,000 clones, about 30% of them seen only once.

The input for sequencing was tumor tissue, taken after nivolumab (anti-PD-1) treatment. The clonotype originates from a person between 40 and 85 years old with oral cavity squamous cell carcinoma. The J gene is TRBJ2-3, the V gene TRBV11-2; 11 positions agree with TRBD2. In DNA form, the CDR3 reads TGTGCCAGCAGTTTTACTAGCGGGAGTCTGGATACGCAGTATTTT. This translates into CASSFTSGSLDTQYF.